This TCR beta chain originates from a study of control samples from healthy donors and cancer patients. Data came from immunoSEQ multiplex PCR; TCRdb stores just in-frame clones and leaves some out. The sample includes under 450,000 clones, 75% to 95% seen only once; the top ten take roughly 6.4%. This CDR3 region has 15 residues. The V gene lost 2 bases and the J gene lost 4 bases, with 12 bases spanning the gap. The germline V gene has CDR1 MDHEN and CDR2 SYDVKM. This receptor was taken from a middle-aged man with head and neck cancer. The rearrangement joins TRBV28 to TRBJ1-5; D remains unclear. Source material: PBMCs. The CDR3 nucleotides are TGTGCCAGCAGTTTAGCCCAGGTTGGGAATCAGCCCCAGCATTTT. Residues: CASSLAQVGNQPQHF.